A single T cell receptor beta chain is shown here with its context. The PCR had 60 Vbeta and 13 Jbeta primers. Produced via immunoSEQ multiplex PCR; TCRdb's table is partial and in-frame only. Seen here are about 160,000 clones, over 70% observed once, and the top ten hold under 3%. The data belong to a study of cytomegalovirus exposure and HLA in healthy donors. The source of this sequence is a woman between 45 and 65 years old in good health and CMV-seropositive. The sequencing input was PBMCs.

The CDR3 nucleotides read TGTGCCAGCACGGGGGGGCTTGGAGATACGCAGTATTTT. Protein: CASTGGLGDTQYF. This sequence joins TRBV5-4 and TRBJ2-3, with TRBD2 matching 8 bases. With 6 bases clipped from V and 5 bases from J, the junction kept 5 bases outside the gene matches. CDR1 is SGHNT and CDR2 is YYREEE in the germline V gene (reference sequence). This CDR3 spans 13 amino acids.